This T cell receptor beta chain was obtained from a study of CD8 T cells in ankylosing spondylitis. General study results and limits: Relatively rare in peripheral blood, disease-linked clones were also CD8+. A TCR beta motif of several highly homologous variants seemed to mark ankylosing spondylitis blood.

Libraries for TCR beta were made by quantitative 5'-RACE with molecular barcodes. TCRdb analysed the 5' RACE reads with MiXCR anew, one entry per CDR3 protein. Among a few hundred thousand distinct CDR3 sequences, about 20% were seen once, and the ten largest hold 15% to 20%. Comments on this clonotype: No antigen is known for it.

Germline assignment: CDR1 SGHTA and CDR2 FQGNSA. The CDR3 sequence is 17 residues long. V was shortened by 5 bases and J by 4 bases, with 21 bases between the two germline ends. The chain couples TRBV7-2 to TRBJ1-3, with a weak D call TRBD1 (5 bases). The receptor comes from a male donor with ankylosing spondylitis. Sequencing input: blood, either unsorted or a sorted T cell fraction (not recorded which). The CDR3 nucleotides are TGTGCCAGCAGCGCTACCCAGGGCCCGATGGGGGGAAACACCATATATTTT. It codes for CASSATQGPMGGNTIYF.